This T cell receptor (beta chain) was captured in a study of response to subunit inactivated influenza vaccine (dated by TCRdb to between 2017 and 2018). Regarding the study in general: The study used deep quantitative T cell receptor repertoire profiling to track responses to a trivalent subunit inactivated influenza vaccine.

This clonotype was seen many times. Its cognate antigen has yet to be identified. No base qualities exist here, and no much larger clone lies one base off it. The CDR3, from cysteine to phenylalanine, totals 16 residues. Only the CDR3 region is kept as DNA, spanning 48 bases read in frame from base 1. From V the trimming removes 3 bases and from J it removes 4 bases, while the gene matches leave 3 bases of the junction unaccounted for. Via the germline V gene (reference sequence), CDR1 is SGHKS and CDR2 YYEKEE. Libraries came from RT-PCR. Sequencer: Illumina HiSeq 2500. TCRdb redid the processing of the public reads, applying fastp at Q25 and MiXCR, and retained in-frame beta chains. Rows with one shared CDR3 protein collapse into an entry with the most common genes and DNA. The sample table shows about 620,000 distinct CDR3 sequences, and about 12% are seen once. The ten top clones hold about a tenth of the sample.

What the study reported, not specific to this receptor: The authors suggested that each seasonal influenza vaccination may recruit only a limited number of new T cells.

The rearranged segments are TRBV5-5 and TRBJ2-2; 13 bases in the middle match TRBD2. The specimen comprised PBMCs from blood, sampled on the day of vaccination. This TCR was sampled from a man over 45 who received an inactivated influenza vaccine. Donor details come from another sample of the same person, matched by shared clones. The CDR3 here reads CASSYGLAGATGELFF. The DNA reads as follows: TGTGCCAGCAGCTACGGACTAGCGGGAGCCACCGGGGAGCTGTTTTTT.